This T cell receptor beta chain came from a study of cytomegalovirus exposure and HLA in healthy donors. On the study more broadly: A preliminary data release comprised tens of millions of unique TCRs obtained from HLA-typed donors.

Notes on this clone: Its antigen is undetermined.

Study results and limitations: Later on, an analysis tied roughly 17,000 TCR beta sequences to HLA alleles at 0.05 false discovery rate. In a later analysis, HLA-associated beta chains showed higher expansion and lower generation probabilities than comparable chains. Later analysis identified several of the most significant clusters that appeared linked to common viral pathogens.

PCR used 60 Vbeta primers and 13 Jbeta primers. The data were produced by immunoSEQ multiplex PCR, yet TCRdb's version contains in-frame clones alone and is incomplete. Seen here are 85,000 to 100,000 clones, around nine tenths observed once, and the top ten hold around a tenth. The germline V gene encodes CDR1 SNHLY and CDR2 FYNNEI. The CDR3 totals 24 residues. The J segment lost 1 base and the V segment lost 4 bases, leaving 29 bases of the junction unmatched. Input material: PBMCs. The V and J genes are TRBV2 and TRBJ2-1; 9 bases align to TRBD1. This clonotype was obtained from a man aged 30 to 45 in good health and CMV-seropositive. CDR3 region: CASSVMIRDREDPPTSGSYNEQFF. The CDR3 coding sequence is TGTGCCAGCAGTGTGATGATTAGGGACAGGGAAGATCCCCCCACTTCTGGGTCCTACAATGAGCAGTTCTTC.